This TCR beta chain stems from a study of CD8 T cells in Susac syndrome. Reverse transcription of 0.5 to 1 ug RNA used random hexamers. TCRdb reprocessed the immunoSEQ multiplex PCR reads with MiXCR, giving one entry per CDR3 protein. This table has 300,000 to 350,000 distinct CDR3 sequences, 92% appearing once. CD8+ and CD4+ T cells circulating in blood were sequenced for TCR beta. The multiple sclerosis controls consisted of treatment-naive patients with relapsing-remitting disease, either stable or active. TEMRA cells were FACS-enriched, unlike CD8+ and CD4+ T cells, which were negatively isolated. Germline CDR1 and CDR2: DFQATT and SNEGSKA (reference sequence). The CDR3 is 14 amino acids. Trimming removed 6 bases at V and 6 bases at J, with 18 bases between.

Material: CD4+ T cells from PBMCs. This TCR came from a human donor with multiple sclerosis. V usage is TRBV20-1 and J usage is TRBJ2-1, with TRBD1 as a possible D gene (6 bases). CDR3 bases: TGCAGTGCCGTACGCGGGTCAGGGGTCAATGAGCAGTTCTTC. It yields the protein CSAVRGSGVNEQFF.